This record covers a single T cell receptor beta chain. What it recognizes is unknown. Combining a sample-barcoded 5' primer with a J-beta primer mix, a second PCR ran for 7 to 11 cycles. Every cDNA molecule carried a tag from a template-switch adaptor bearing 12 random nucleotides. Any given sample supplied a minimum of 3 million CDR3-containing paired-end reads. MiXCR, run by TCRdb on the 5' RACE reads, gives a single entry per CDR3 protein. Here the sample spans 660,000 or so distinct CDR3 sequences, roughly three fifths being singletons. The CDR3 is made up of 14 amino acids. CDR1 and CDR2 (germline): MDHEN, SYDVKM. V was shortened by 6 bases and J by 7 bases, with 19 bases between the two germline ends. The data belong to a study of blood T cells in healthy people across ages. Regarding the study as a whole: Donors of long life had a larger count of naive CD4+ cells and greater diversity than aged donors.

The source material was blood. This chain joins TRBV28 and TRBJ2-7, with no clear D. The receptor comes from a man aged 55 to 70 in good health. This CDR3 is CASRPESVNNEQYF. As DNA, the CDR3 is TGTGCCAGCAGACCCGAATCAGTAAACAATGAGCAGTACTTC.